This T cell receptor beta chain appears in the sequencing data of a study of T-cell memory formation after mild COVID-19. Study observations and caveats: Researchers could not confirm that second-wave clones peaking on day 37 targeted SARS-CoV-2. Detection of some responders pre-infection suggested pre-existing cross-reactive memory T cells participated. Among CD4+ contracting clones, most were CM and EM, and CD8+ ones EMRA.

TCRdb independently ran MiXCR on the 5' RACE reads; one entry per CDR3 protein. The table has around 99,000 distinct CDR3 sequences, under 15% seen once; the top ten hold 39%. This clonotype has more than one count but fewer than ten. Its antigen is not known. Germline trimming cut 3 bases from V and 0 bases from J; bases unmatched to any gene: 5. The germline V gene encodes CDR1 MGHRA and CDR2 YSYEKL. This CDR3 region has 15 residues. The sequencing sample was made of PBMCs or a T cell subset sorted from them (not recorded which). The receptor's source is a man aged 18 to 35 who had mild COVID-19 (a few samples of this study predate the infection). Cell type and time point are not known. The chain links TRBV4-1 to TRBJ2-7; 7 bases fit TRBD1. The CDR3 protein is CASSQTTGNSYEQYF. DNA of the CDR3: TGCGCCAGCAGCCAGACGACAGGGAACTCCTACGAGCAGTACTTC.